There are many counts of the clone carrying this T cell receptor beta chain. The read finishes 3 residues shy of the CDR3 end, and the germline J gene is used to complete it. Generated by immunoSEQ multiplex PCR, the TCRdb table keeps only in-frame clones and is missing some. The sample presents approximately 75,000 clones, none singletons. This CDR3 is built from 14 residues. Germline values: CDR1 SGHNT, CDR2 YYREEE (reference sequence). J lost 6 bases, V lost 2 bases, and 6 bases had no gene match. The source of the sample is a study of T cell clonality in common variable immunodeficiency. The chain is built from TRBV5-4 and TRBJ2-3, with 7 bases aligning to TRBD2. The clonotype was recovered from a person between 18 and 75 years old in good health. The specimen sequenced was peripheral blood mononuclear cells. This CDR3 is CASSFSGRVDTQYF. CDR3 DNA (partial): TGTGCCAGCAGCTTTTCGGGGAGGGTGGATACG.